The sequence of this T cell receptor beta chain was determined in a study of CD4 T cells in relation to SARS-CoV-2 and coronaviruses. Study-level information: ViraFEST: approximately 10-day antigen culture of PBMCs, then TCR beta CDR3 sequencing. Study findings and constraints: Monoreactive clones expanded significantly more to SARS-CoV-2 than crossreactive clones did.

This clone was seen only once. Its antigen is still unknown. V lost 1 base and J 2 bases, leaving 10 bases between the germline ends. CDR1 is SGHTA and CDR2 is FQGNSA in the germline V gene. The CDR3 length is 15 residues. The method was immunoSEQ multiplex PCR; TCRdb's version includes in-frame clones alone and lacks a portion of them. Of 36,000 or so clones in the sample, around four fifths were seen once. This receptor was identified in an adult with COVID-19. V and J are TRBV7-2 and TRBJ2-3, with D tentatively TRBD2 (5 bases). Sequenced input: memory CD4+ T cells from PBMCs, cultured in vitro. In DNA form, the CDR3 reads TGTGCCAGCAGCTTAGTGGGAGCCTCCACAGATACGCAGTATTTT. As protein: CASSLVGASTDTQYF.